The 30 T cell receptor beta chains presented below share a single source sample, sequenced in a study of breast tumors, draining lymph nodes, adjacent tissues. From the multiplex PCR reads, TCRdb called clonotypes with MiXCR, one entry per CDR3 protein. Of 15,000 to 20,000 distinct CDR3 sequences in the sample, nearly 45% were seen once. The sequencing sample was made of tumor-adjacent breast tissue. The receptors were gathered from a female donor with breast cancer. Some clones in this sample may be carry-over from other donors' samples.

The chain employs TRBV7-3 and TRBJ2-2, with TRBD2 matching over 10 bases. Germline CDR1 reads SGHTA; CDR2 reads FQGTGA. The J segment lost 4 bases and the V segment lost 6 bases, leaving 5 bases of the junction unmatched. The CDR3 consists of 15 residues. The CDR3 spells CASSRSGGATGELFF. In DNA form, the CDR3 reads TGTGCCAGCAGTCGGAGCGGGGGGGCCACCGGGGAGCTGTTTTTT.

The V gene is TRBV10-3, the J gene TRBJ2-1, with D perhaps matching TRBD2 (5 bases). The germline V gene encodes CDR1 ENHRY and CDR2 SYGVKD. The V and J ends lost 2 bases and 0 bases respectively, with 11 bases between them. The CDR3 consists of 16 residues. CDR3 sequence (DNA): TGTGCCATCAGTGAGCCACTAACTAGCTCCTACAATGAGCAGTTCTTC. Protein sequence: CAISEPLTSSYNEQFF.

The genes are TRBV5-1 and TRBJ1-6; D is possibly TRBD1 (5 bases). V was pared by 0 bases and J by 13 bases, with 14 bases between. The CDR3 is 14 residues long. From germline, CDR1 is SGHRS and CDR2 YFSETQ. For the CDR3, the DNA is TGCGCCAGCAGCTTGGACGGGGGAGGCTCCCCCCTCCACTTT. Residues: CASSLDGGGSPLHF. Full variable domain (rest looked up from reference TRBV5-1 and TRBJ1-6): KAGVTQTPRYLIKTRGQQVTLSCSPISGHRSVSWYQQTPGQGLQFLFEYFSETQRNKGNFPGRFSGRQFSNSRSEMNVSTLELGDSALYLCASSLDGGGSPLHFGNGTRLTVT.

The table lists this clonotype with many counts. A clone one base away is much larger, so this may be a read error. This chain connects TRBV5-6 to TRBJ1-2; D possibly corresponds to TRBD1 (6 bases). This CDR3 region has 15 residues. Trimming removed 1 base at V and 3 bases at J, with 13 bases between. Germline V gene sequence: CDR1 SGHDT, CDR2 YYEEEE. The CDR3 DNA sequence: TGTGCCAGCAGCTTGACAGGGACGGGTGACTATGGCTACACCTTC. This sequence encodes CASSLTGTGDYGYTF.

This clonotype turned up a few times. The gene calls are TRBV6-5 and TRBJ2-1; TRBD2 matches at 10 bases. The V gene's germline CDR1 is MNHEY and CDR2 SVGAGI. The V segment lost 4 bases and the J segment 6 bases; nucleotides outside the gene matches: 6. This CDR3 is 15 amino acids long. CDR3 DNA sequence: TGTGCCAGCAGTTCCCTAGCGGGAGATTTCAATGAGCAGTTCTTC. This sequence encodes CASSSLAGDFNEQFF.

This clonotype was seen only a few times. This rearrangement joins TRBV5-8 to TRBJ2-1, with 9 bases fitting TRBD1. The V gene end was trimmed by 4 bases and the J gene end by 7 bases; junction bases not matched to a gene: 9. The germline V gene has CDR1 SGHTS and CDR2 YDEGEE. The CDR3 totals 15 residues. DNA for the CDR3: TGTGCCAGCAGCCCGGGGACAGGGTTTCCAAATGAGCAGTTCTTC. This sequence encodes CASSPGTGFPNEQFF.

By share, this clonotype ranks as medium-sized (0.01 to 0.1%). The chain employs TRBV15 and TRBJ2-1; 12 nucleotides agree with TRBD1. Per the germline V gene, CDR1 is LNHNV and CDR2 is YYDKDF (reference sequence). This CDR3 is 16 amino acids long. V dropped 1 base and J dropped 7; count of bases not matched to a gene: 5. CDR3 amino acids: CATSRARDRGLNEQFF. The CDR3 bases are TGTGCCACCAGCAGAGCTAGGGACAGGGGGCTAAATGAGCAGTTCTTC.

By its share, this clonotype is medium-sized. V and J are TRBV20-1 and TRBJ1-3; tentative D call: TRBD1 (6 bases). V was pared by 4 bases and J by 5 bases, with 27 bases between. CDR1 and CDR2 from the germline V gene are DFQATT and SNEGSKA (reference sequence). The CDR3 is made up of 18 amino acids. CDR3 protein: CSAKERSIQGAVRNTIYF. In DNA form, the CDR3 reads TGCAGTGCTAAAGAACGCTCCATACAGGGTGCTGTTAGAAACACCATATATTTT.

Concerning this clonotype itself: A junction end diverges from the germline sequence, so it may reflect a read error. The rearrangement joins TRBV7-6 to TRBJ2-5, with 13 bases fitting TRBD2. The germline V gene has CDR1 SGHVS and CDR2 FNYEAQ. The CDR3 length is 17 residues. In DNA, the CDR3 is TGTGCTAGCAGCTTATGGACTAGCGGGGGCTGGGGGGAGCCCCGGTACTTC. Its translation: CASSLWTSGGWGEPRYF.

The chain employs TRBV7-8 and TRBJ2-2; no clear D gene. CDR1 and CDR2 (germline): SGHVS, FQNEAQ. V was pared by 0 bases and J by 5 bases, with 4 bases between. The CDR3 has 13 residues. The CDR3 spells CASSLAETGELFF. DNA of the CDR3: TGTGCCAGCAGCTTAGCGGAAACCGGGGAGCTGTTTTTT.

This clonotype was detected many times. The chain links TRBV5-1 to TRBJ2-3, with 11 bases lining up with TRBD2. CDR3 length: 18 amino acids. Germline V lookup: CDR1 SGHRS, CDR2 YFSETQ. The V gene end was trimmed by 1 base and the J gene end by 4 bases; junction bases not matched to a gene: 11. The chain's CDR3 is CASSLRFSGGAKADTQYF. CDR3 DNA: TGCGCCAGCAGCTTGAGATTTAGCGGGGGGGCCAAGGCAGATACGCAGTATTTT.

This clonotype was found many times. V usage is TRBV28 and J usage is TRBJ1-6, with 9 positions matching TRBD1. J lost 6 bases, V lost 6 bases, and 9 bases had no gene match. The CDR3 runs to 16 residues. Germline V gene lookup returns CDR1 MDHEN and CDR2 SYDVKM. This CDR3 is CASSLKQGAGNSPLHF. CDR3 DNA sequence: TGTGCCAGCAGCCTCAAACAGGGGGCGGGTAATTCACCCCTCCACTTT.

V gene TRBV7-9 combines with J gene TRBJ2-1, with D possibly TRBD2 on 5 matching bases. This CDR3 spans 16 amino acids. Germline loops: CDR1 SEHNR, CDR2 FQNEAQ (reference sequence). Trimming took 1 base from V and 7 from J, leaving 17 bases between them. CDR3 sequence (DNA): TGTGCCAGCAGCTTAGTCGACGGGAAGCCGGGGAATGAGCAGTTCTTC. As protein: CASSLVDGKPGNEQFF.

This clonotype is deemed medium-sized. The gene calls are TRBV12-3 or TRBV12-4 and TRBJ2-7, with 9 bases lining up with TRBD1. The CDR3 consists of 13 residues. The ends lost 5 bases at V and 3 bases at J; junction bases unmatched: 2. The CDR3 coding sequence is TGTGCCAGCAGTCCGGGACAGGGCTACGAGCAGTACTTC. It translates to CASSPGQGYEQYF.

This clonotype counts as medium-sized. The rearrangement uses TRBV5-5 and TRBJ1-5; D not certain. The CDR3 extends over 14 amino acids. The V end was cut by 0 bases, the J end by 6 bases, with 10 bases between. Germline V gives CDR1 SGHKS, CDR2 YYEKEE (reference sequence). The CDR3, as DNA: TGTGCCAGCAGCTTGGAGTCGGGAACTCAGCCCCAGCATTTT. Protein sequence: CASSLESGTQPQHF.

The chain employs TRBV27 and TRBJ2-1; D is unresolved. Germline V gives CDR1 MNHEY, CDR2 SMNVEV (reference sequence). V gave up 0 bases and J gave up 8 bases, with 5 bases separating them. The CDR3 runs to 12 residues. CDR3: CASSLSGHEQFF. CDR3 DNA sequence: TGTGCCAGCAGTTTATCAGGGCATGAGCAGTTCTTC.

Worth noting for this clonotype: At one of its ends the junction is not consistent with the germline gene, which may arise from a read error. The V and J genes are TRBV20-1 and TRBJ2-5; either TRBD1 or TRBD2 may fit D (6 bases each). The CDR3 extends over 12 amino acids. Germline lookup yields CDR1 DFQATT and CDR2 SNEGSKA (reference sequence). The DNA for the CDR3 is TGCAGTGCAGTAGGGGGGAAAGAGGCCCAGTACTTC. It specifies CSAVGGKEAQYF.

The J gene is TRBJ2-1, the V gene TRBV5-4, with 7 bases aligning to TRBD2. With V trimmed by 1 base and J by 7 bases, 8 bases remained unmatched. The CDR3 loop spans 15 amino acids. Germline lookup yields CDR1 SGHNT and CDR2 YYREEE (reference sequence). CDR3 residues: CASSLFREGRNEQFF. The CDR3 nucleotides read TGTGCCAGCAGCTTGTTCAGGGAGGGTAGGAATGAGCAGTTCTTC.

The V and J genes are TRBV20-1 and TRBJ2-1; D not certain. Between the trimmed V and J ends, which lost 3 bases and 4 bases, there was a span of 1 base. CDR3 length: 10 amino acids. Germline CDR1 DFQATT, CDR2 SNEGSKA (reference sequence). The CDR3 sequence: CSASYNEQFF. Here the CDR3 DNA reads TGCAGTGCTAGTTACAATGAGCAGTTCTTC.

The rearrangement joins TRBV5-1 to TRBJ2-1, with a weak D call TRBD1 (6 bases). Trimming removed 4 bases at V and 0 bases at J, with 11 bases between. CDR1 and CDR2 from the germline V gene are SGHRS and YFSETQ. The CDR3 contains 15 residues. CDR3 sequence (DNA): TGCGCCAGCAGCAGCACAGGGAGCTCCTACAATGAGCAGTTCTTC. It is translated as CASSSTGSSYNEQFF.

The rearrangement joins TRBV20-1 to TRBJ1-5; no reliable D call. This CDR3 has 17 residues. With 3 bases removed from V and 4 bases from J, the gap between germline ends came to 22 bases. CDR1 and CDR2 (germline): DFQATT, SNEGSKA (reference sequence). CDR3 DNA sequence: TGCAGTGCTAGCGTAGTTAACAGCGCTTTTAGAAATCAGCCCCAGCATTTT. Amino acid sequence: CSASVVNSAFRNQPQHF.

The chain has TRBV11-2 and TRBJ1-3, with 10 nucleotides matching TRBD1. Germline V lookup: CDR1 SGHAT, CDR2 FQNNGV. J lost 4 bases, V lost 5 bases, and 5 bases had no gene match. The CDR3 spans 15 residues. CDR3: CASSPTGQGGNTIYF. The CDR3 DNA reads TGTGCCAGCAGCCCCACGGGACAGGGGGGAAACACCATATATTTT.

This clonotype is labeled medium-sized (0.01 to 0.1%). The CDR3 nucleotides read TGTGCCAGCAGCTTAGAAGGGAGGTCGTACGAGCAGTACTTC. Encoded protein: CASSLEGRSYEQYF. The genes are TRBV7-2 and TRBJ2-7; D is perhaps TRBD2 (6 bases). This CDR3 contains 14 residues. The germline V and J ends were trimmed by 1 base and 4 bases, with 11 bases remaining between them. Germline V CDR1 and CDR2: SGHTA, FQGNSA. Complete variable domain (other parts from reference TRBV7-2 and TRBJ2-7): GAGVSQSPSNKVTEKGKDVELRCDPISGHTALYWYRQSLGQGLEFLIYFQGNSAPDKSGLPSDRFSAERTGGSVSTLTIQRTQQEDSAVYLCASSLEGRSYEQYFGPGTRLTVT.

This clonotype was observed a handful of times. V and J are TRBV7-2 and TRBJ2-3; 13 bases map to TRBD2. This CDR3 spans 17 amino acids. Trimming at V came to 5 bases and at J to 12 bases, leaving 17 bases not matched to a gene. The germline V gene encodes CDR1 SGHTA and CDR2 FQGNSA. CDR3 bases: TGTGCCAGCAGCCACCGACTAGCGGGGGGTACTCGAGATCCACAGTATTTT. Protein sequence: CASSHRLAGGTRDPQYF. Variable domain in full (rest from reference TRBV7-2 and TRBJ2-3): GAGVSQSPSNKVTEKGKDVELRCDPISGHTALYWYRQSLGQGLEFLIYFQGNSAPDKSGLPSDRFSAERTGGSVSTLTIQRTQQEDSAVYLCASSHRLAGGTRDPQYFGPGTRLTVL.

In its sample, this clonotype ranks as medium-sized. This chain connects TRBV12-3 or TRBV12-4 to TRBJ1-3, with 7 bases that match TRBD1. Losses at the gene ends were 6 bases for V and 3 bases for J; bases not matched to a gene: 8. The CDR3 loop spans 15 amino acids. In nucleotides, the CDR3 is TGTGCCAGCAGCTCCCGGAGGGGGCTTGGAAACACCATATATTTT. Residues: CASSSRRGLGNTIYF.

Judged by abundance, this clonotype is medium-sized (0.01 to 0.1%). The rearrangement joins TRBV5-8 to TRBJ1-3; possibly TRBD1 for D (6 bases). The CDR3 has 14 amino acids. CDR1 and CDR2 (germline): SGHTS, YDEGEE. V was cut by 4 bases and J by 2 bases, with 10 bases left in between. The CDR3 DNA is TGTGCCAGCAGCCAGGACAGCACTGGAAACACCATATATTTT. Its translation: CASSQDSTGNTIYF.

The V and J genes are TRBV4-1 and TRBJ1-2; no clear D. Between the trimmed V and J ends, which lost 0 bases and 7 bases, there was a span of 21 bases. This CDR3 has 17 residues. Germline V gives CDR1 MGHRA, CDR2 YSYEKL. The CDR3 nucleotides are TGCGCCAGCAGCCAAGATTCGGACGGAGTCCTCCTTCGTGGCTACACCTTC. This translates into CASSQDSDGVLLRGYTF.

Note on this clonotype: A read error may produce the germline difference seen at one junction end. This chain links TRBV27 with TRBJ2-2; 7 bases are shared with TRBD2. Germline values: CDR1 MNHEY, CDR2 SMNVEV (reference sequence). This CDR3 contains 15 residues. The CDR3: CAGSLRQGDWGGLFF. The CDR3 coding sequence is TGTGCCGGCAGTTTACGCCAGGGAGATTGGGGGGGGCTGTTTTTT.

Notes on this clonotype: Germline is not matched at one junction end, which may reflect a read error. V gene TRBV7-7 combines with J gene TRBJ2-2; TRBD2 agrees at 11 bases. Germline loops: CDR1 SSHAT, CDR2 FNYEAQ (reference sequence). CDR3 size: 18 residues. The CDR3 coding sequence is TGTGCTAGCAGCTTAGGTCTAGCGGGAGGACCAGGCACCGGGGAGCTGTTTTTT. This codes for CASSLGLAGGPGTGELFF.

To note about this clonotype: Germline is not matched at one junction end, which may reflect a read error. The chain recombines TRBV6-5 with TRBJ1-6; D is unclear. This CDR3 has 13 residues. CDR1 and CDR2 (germline): MNHEY, SVGAGI. The CDR3 coding sequence is TGTGCCAGCAGTCACTCGAGTTATTCACCCCTCCACTTT. Protein product: CASSHSSYSPLHF.